The rows below give T cell receptor beta chains drawn from one sample of a study of shared clonotypes between healthy human individuals. Produced via immunoSEQ multiplex PCR; TCRdb's table is partial and in-frame only. This sample carries some 490,000 clones, about 84% of them seen once, and the ten largest clones take approximately 11%. Sequencing was performed on PBMCs. These receptors originate from a woman in her 40s in good health. Some clones in this sample may be carry-over from other donors' samples. CDR3s include the opening cysteine and the closing phenylalanine or tryptophan. The D gene is left open where the match is weak. Some rows mark clone size as missing; the rest say once, few, many or name a class of expanded clone.

v_call clone_size d_call cdr3_aa
TRBV7-9 many TRBD2 CASSLGLGWTRPEQFF
TRBV5-1 NA NA CASSPVTTRVGETQYF
TRBV4-1 once NA CASSSQGAYGYTF
TRBV19 NA NA CASRTTVNTEAFF
TRBV7-8 NA NA CASSLRLSGSIDTQYF
TRBV27 NA TRBD2 CASSLWAGGPDTQYF
TRBV28 NA TRBD1 CASSLFDRGEQYF
TRBV1 NA NA CTSSRTRTHLDEQFF
TRBV19 NA NA CASSMFSTGSGNTIYF
TRBV14 NA TRBD1 CASSRTGLGNTIYF
TRBV30 NA NA CAWSLKYTGELFF
TRBV10-3 few TRBD2 CAISGLAGEEEQYF
TRBV28 few TRBD2 CASKLAGDAYEQYF
TRBV6-1 NA NA CASSDGLAYTDTQYF
TRBV5-8 NA TRBD1 CASSWTGILVQYF